This TCR beta chain is drawn from a study of shared clonotypes between healthy human individuals. General study points: The study sampled only blood, and tissue repertoires likely differ. Large depth notwithstanding, sorted-subset sequencing proved incomplete by rarefaction.

This table comes from immunoSEQ multiplex PCR, and its TCRdb copy is limited to in-frame clones, with some not included. Of some 200,000 clones detected, over 60% appear once; the ten largest clones hold 11%. CD45RA+ naive and CD45RA-negative memory subsets were separated from CD4+ cells. CDR1 is MNHEY and CDR2 is SMNVEV in the germline V gene (reference sequence). CDR3 length equals 15 residues. V shed 6 bases and J 3 bases; nucleotides not matched to a gene: 10. As to this clone: Its antigen is still unknown.

The V gene is TRBV27, the J gene TRBJ2-7, with TRBD1 identical over 8 bases. Specimen: memory CD4+ T cells sorted from blood. Regarding subset: CD45RA-negative fraction. The sequence was obtained from a man aged 30-40 years in good health. CDR3 loop: CASSTDRARIYEQYF. The CDR3, as DNA: TGTGCCAGCAGCACGGACAGGGCTCGAATCTACGAGCAGTACTTC.